This TCR beta chain was sequenced during a study of cytomegalovirus exposure and HLA in healthy donors. The germline gives CDR1 DFQATT, CDR2 SNEGSKA (reference sequence). This CDR3 has 11 residues. V lost 1 base to trimming and J lost 5 bases, with 4 bases between them. The study ran its PCR with 60 Vbeta and 13 Jbeta primers. Measured with immunoSEQ multiplex PCR; TCRdb has only the in-frame clones, and not every one. The sample lists 150,000 or so clones; around 84% were seen once. The receptor's source is a middle-aged man in good health and CMV-seropositive. Sequenced: PBMCs. The chain recombines TRBV20-1 with TRBJ2-3; D gene ambiguous. The CDR3 reads CSARAVDTQYF. CDR3 sequence (DNA): TGCAGTGCTAGAGCCGTAGATACGCAGTATTTT.